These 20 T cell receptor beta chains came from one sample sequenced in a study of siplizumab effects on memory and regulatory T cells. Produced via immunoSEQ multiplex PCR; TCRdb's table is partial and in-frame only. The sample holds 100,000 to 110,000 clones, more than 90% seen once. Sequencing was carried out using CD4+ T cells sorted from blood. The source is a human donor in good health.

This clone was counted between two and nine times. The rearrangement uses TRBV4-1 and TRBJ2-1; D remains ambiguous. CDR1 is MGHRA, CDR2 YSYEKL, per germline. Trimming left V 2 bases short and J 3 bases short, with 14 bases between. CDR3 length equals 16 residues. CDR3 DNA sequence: TGCGCCAGCAGCCAATTGGACCTCACGGACTACAATGAGCAGTTCTTC. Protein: CASSQLDLTDYNEQFF.

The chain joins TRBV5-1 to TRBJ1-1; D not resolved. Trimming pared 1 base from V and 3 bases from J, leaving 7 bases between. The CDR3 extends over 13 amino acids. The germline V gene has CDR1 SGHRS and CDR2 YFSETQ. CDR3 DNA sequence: TGCGCCAGCAGCTTGATTCAAGACACTGAAGCTTTCTTT. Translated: CASSLIQDTEAFF.

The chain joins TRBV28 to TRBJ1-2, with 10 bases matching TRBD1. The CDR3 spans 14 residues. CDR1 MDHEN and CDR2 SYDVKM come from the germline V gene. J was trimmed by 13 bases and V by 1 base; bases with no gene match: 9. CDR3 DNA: TGTGCCAGCAGTTTATCTCGGATGGACAGGGGGGCCACCTTC. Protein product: CASSLSRMDRGATF.

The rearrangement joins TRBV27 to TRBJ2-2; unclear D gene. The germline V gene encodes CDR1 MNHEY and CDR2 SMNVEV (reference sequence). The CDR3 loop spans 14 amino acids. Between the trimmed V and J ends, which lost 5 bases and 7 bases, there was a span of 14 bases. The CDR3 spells CASSQGQNGGELFF. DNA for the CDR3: TGTGCCAGCAGTCAAGGGCAGAACGGCGGGGAGCTGTTTTTT.

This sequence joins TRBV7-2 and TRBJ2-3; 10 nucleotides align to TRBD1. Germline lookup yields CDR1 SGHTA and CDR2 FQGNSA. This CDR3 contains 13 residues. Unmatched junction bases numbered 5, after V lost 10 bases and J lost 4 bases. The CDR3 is CANTGQGADTQYF. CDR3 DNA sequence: TGTGCCAACACCGGACAGGGGGCAGATACGCAGTATTTT.

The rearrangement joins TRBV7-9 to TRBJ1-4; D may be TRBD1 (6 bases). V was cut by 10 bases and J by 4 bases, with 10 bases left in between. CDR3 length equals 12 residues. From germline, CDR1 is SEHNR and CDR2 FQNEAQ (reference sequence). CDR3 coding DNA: TGTGCCACAGGGGTGCGTAATGAAAAACTGTTTTTT. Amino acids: CATGVRNEKLFF.

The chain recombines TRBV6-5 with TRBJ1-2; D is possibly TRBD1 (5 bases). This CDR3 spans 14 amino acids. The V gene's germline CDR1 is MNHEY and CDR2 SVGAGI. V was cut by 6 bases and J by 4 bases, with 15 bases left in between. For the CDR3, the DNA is TGTGCCAGCAGGTTAACCCAGGGAAGCTATGGCTACACCTTC. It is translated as CASRLTQGSYGYTF.

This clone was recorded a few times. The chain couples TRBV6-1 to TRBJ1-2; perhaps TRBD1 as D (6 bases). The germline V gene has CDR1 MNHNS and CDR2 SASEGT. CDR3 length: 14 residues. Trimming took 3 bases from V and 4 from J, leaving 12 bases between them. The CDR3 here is CASSDPNRAYGYTF. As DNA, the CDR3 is TGTGCCAGCAGTGACCCGAACAGGGCCTATGGCTACACCTTC.

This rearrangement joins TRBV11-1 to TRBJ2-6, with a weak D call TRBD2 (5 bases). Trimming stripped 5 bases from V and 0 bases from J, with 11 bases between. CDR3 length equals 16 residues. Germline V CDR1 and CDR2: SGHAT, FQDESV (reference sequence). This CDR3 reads CASSLSRGSGANVLTF. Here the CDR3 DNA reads TGTGCCAGCAGCCTATCACGGGGCTCTGGGGCCAACGTCCTGACTTTC. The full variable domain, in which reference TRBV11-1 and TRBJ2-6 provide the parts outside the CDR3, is EAEVAQSPRYKITEKSQAVAFWCDPISGHATLYWYRQILGQGPELLVQFQDESVVDDSQLPKDRFSAERLKGVDSTLKIQPAELGDSAMYLCASSLSRGSGANVLTFGAGSRLTVL.

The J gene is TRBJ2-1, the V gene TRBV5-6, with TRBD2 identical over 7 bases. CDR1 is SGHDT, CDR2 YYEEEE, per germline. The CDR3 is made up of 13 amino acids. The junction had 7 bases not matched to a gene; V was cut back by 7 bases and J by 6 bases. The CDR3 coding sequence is TGTGCCAGCGCCTGGGGGGAGGGCAATGAGCAGTTCTTC. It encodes CASAWGEGNEQFF.

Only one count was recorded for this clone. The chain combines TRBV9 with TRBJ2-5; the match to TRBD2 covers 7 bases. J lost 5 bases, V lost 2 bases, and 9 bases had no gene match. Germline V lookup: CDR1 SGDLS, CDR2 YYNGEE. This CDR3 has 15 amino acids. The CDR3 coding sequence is TGTGCCAGCAGCGTTGGAGCGGGGAACAGTGAGACCCAGTACTTC. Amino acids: CASSVGAGNSETQYF.

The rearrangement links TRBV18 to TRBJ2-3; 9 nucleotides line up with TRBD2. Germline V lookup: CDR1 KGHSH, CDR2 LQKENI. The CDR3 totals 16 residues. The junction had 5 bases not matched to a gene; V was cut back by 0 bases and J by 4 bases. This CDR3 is CASSPPRGGSADTQYF. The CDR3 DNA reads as TGTGCCAGCTCACCACCGCGGGGGGGTTCTGCAGATACGCAGTATTTT.

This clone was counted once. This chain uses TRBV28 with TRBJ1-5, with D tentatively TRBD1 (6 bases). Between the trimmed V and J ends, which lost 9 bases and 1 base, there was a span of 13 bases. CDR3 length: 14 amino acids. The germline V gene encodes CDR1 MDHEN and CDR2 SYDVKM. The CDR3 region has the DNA TGTGCCAGTGCGAAGGGGGGGAGCAATCAGCCCCAGCATTTT. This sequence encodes CASAKGGSNQPQHF. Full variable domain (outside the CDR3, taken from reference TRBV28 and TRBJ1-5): DVKVTQSSRYLVKRTGEKVFLECVQDMDHENMFWYRQDPGLGLRLIYFSYDVKMKEKGDIPEGYSVSREKKERFSLILESASTNQTSMYLCASAKGGSNQPQHFGDGTRLSIL.

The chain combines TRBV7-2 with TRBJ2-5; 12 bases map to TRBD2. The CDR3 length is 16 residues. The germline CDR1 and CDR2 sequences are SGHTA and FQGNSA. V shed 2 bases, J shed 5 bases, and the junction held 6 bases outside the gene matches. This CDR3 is CASSLTLAGGPETQYF. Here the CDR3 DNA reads TGTGCCAGCAGCTTAACCCTAGCGGGGGGGCCGGAGACCCAGTACTTC.

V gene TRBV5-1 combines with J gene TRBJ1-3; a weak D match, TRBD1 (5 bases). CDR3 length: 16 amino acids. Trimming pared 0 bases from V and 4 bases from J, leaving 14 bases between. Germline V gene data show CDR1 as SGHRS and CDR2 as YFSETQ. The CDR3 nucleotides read TGCGCCAGCAGCTTGGCGGGTGGGGCCTACGGAAACACCATATATTTT. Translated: CASSLAGGAYGNTIYF.

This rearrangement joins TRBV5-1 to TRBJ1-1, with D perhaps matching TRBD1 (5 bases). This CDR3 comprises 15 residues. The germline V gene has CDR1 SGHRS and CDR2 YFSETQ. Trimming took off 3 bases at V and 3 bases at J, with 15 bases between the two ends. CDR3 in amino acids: CASSSSPGVDTEAFF. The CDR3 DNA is TGCGCCAGCAGCTCGTCCCCGGGGGTGGACACTGAAGCTTTCTTT.

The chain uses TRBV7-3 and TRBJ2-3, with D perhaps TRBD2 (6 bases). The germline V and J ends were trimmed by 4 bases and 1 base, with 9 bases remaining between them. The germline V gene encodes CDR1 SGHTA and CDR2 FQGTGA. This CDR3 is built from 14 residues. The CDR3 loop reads CASSSGTRTDTQYF. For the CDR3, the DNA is TGTGCCAGCAGCTCGGGGACTCGCACAGATACGCAGTATTTT.

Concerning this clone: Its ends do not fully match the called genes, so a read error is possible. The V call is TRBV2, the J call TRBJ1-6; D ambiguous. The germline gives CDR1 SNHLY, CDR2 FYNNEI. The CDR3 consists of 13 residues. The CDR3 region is CARSEVAEGPLHF. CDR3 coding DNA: TGTGCCCGCAGCGAGGTTGCGGAAGGCCCCCTCCACTTT.

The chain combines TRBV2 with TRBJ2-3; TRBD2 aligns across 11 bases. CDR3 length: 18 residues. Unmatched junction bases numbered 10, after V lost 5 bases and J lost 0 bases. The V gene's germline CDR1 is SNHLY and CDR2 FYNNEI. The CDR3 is CASSRGGLAASSTDTQYF. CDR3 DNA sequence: TGTGCCAGCAGTAGGGGGGGACTAGCGGCTTCTAGCACAGATACGCAGTATTTT.

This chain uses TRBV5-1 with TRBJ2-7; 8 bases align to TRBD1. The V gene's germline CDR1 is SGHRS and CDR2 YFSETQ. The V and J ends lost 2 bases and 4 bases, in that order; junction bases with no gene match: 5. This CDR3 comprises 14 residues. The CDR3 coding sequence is TGCGCCAGCAGCTTACAGGGGGTAGAGTACGAGCAGTACTTC. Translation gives CASSLQGVEYEQYF.